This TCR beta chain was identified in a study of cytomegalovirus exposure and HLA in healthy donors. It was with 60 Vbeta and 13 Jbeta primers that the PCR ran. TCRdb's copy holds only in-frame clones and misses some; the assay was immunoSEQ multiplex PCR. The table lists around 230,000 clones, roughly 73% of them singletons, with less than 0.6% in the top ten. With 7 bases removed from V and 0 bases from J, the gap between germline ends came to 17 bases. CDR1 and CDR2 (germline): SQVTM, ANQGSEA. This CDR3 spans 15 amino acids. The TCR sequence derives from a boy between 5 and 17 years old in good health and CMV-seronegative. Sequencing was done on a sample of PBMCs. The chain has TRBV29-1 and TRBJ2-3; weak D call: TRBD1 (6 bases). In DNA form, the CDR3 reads TGCAGCGCCCGAGGGGGACCTTCTAGCACAGATACGCAGTATTTT. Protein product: CSARGGPSSTDTQYF.